Each of the 10 T cell receptor beta chains below was sequenced from the same sample in a study of human T cells and chemical hapten exposure (TCRdb year 2021). This specimen's time point label, interpreted: patch test 1, 2 weeks after DPC sensitization. Sample treatment or condition, as interpreted from the label and publication: therapeutic diphenylcyclopropenone sensitization with weekly scalp DPC. Preparation of the library involved RACE. The sequencer was a NextSeq 500. TCRdb took the public reads, trimmed them with fastp at Q25, ran MiXCR for clone calling and kept in-frame beta chains. A single entry per CDR3 protein holds the most common genes and DNA from its merged rows. Within this sample are fewer than 130,000 distinct CDR3 sequences, with 11% of them counted one time only. The ten largest clones add up to roughly 3.5% of the sample. The specimen comprised whole blood, sampled in connection with sensitization to the hapten diphenylcyclopropenone (DPC). These receptor sequences come from a woman between 40 and 50 years old with alopecia areata. Some clones in this sample may be carry-over from other donors' samples.

The chain carries TRBV27 and TRBJ2-1; D uncertain. Trimming took 4 bases from V and 2 from J, leaving 12 bases between them. The CDR3 runs 15 residues. Germline-derived CDR1 and CDR2 are MNHEY and SMNVEV (reference sequence). The CDR3 protein is CASSWWLGTYNEQFF. The CDR3 DNA is TGTGCCAGCAGTTGGTGGCTAGGTACCTACAATGAGCAGTTCTTC.

The sample holds a few counts of this clonotype. The chain employs TRBV12-3 or TRBV12-4 and TRBJ2-4; maybe TRBD2 (5 bases). V shed 7 bases and J shed 13 bases, with 14 bases lying between them. This CDR3 spans 11 amino acids. DNA for the CDR3: TGTGCCAGCACCACGAGCGGAGAACAGTACTTC. Translated, it gives CASTTSGEQYF.

This chain joins TRBV7-9 and TRBJ2-5; D may be TRBD1 (5 bases). V shed 2 bases and J shed 2 bases, with 9 bases lying between them. Germline CDR1 and CDR2: SEHNR and FQNEAQ (reference sequence). This CDR3 comprises 14 residues. CDR3 region: CASSLPDRQETQYF. The CDR3, as DNA: TGTGCCAGCAGCTTACCAGACAGACAAGAGACCCAGTACTTC.

There are a few counts of this clonotype. The V and J genes are TRBV10-2 and TRBJ1-2, with a tentative D call TRBD1 (6 bases). CDR1 WSHSY and CDR2 SAAADI come from the germline V gene. Trimming cost V 5 bases and J 4 bases, with 11 bases left between them. The CDR3 totals 13 residues. CDR3 coding DNA: TGCGCCAGCAGTACAGGGTCGAGCTATGGCTACACCTTC. Residues: CASSTGSSYGYTF.

This clonotype was seen many times. This chain links TRBV20-1 with TRBJ2-7; 8 nucleotides agree with TRBD2. Losses at the gene ends were 0 bases for V and 4 bases for J; bases not matched to a gene: 2. CDR3 length equals 13 residues. CDR1 is DFQATT and CDR2 is SNEGSKA in the germline V gene (reference sequence). For the CDR3, the DNA is TGCAGTGCTAGAGAACTAGCGGAGTACGAGCAGTACTTC. This codes for CSARELAEYEQYF.

This chain uses TRBV28 with TRBJ1-6; D not resolved. Germline values: CDR1 MDHEN, CDR2 SYDVKM. This CDR3 contains 14 residues. V lost 2 bases, J lost 4 bases, and 6 bases lay in between. This CDR3 is CASSLVGYNSPLHF. The CDR3 nucleotides are TGTGCCAGCAGTTTAGTGGGATATAATTCACCCCTCCACTTT. Full variable domain (missing parts from reference TRBV28 and TRBJ1-6): DVKVTQSSRYLVKRTGEKVFLECVQDMDHENMFWYRQDPGLGLRLIYFSYDVKMKEKGDIPEGYSVSREKKERFSLILESASTNQTSMYLCASSLVGYNSPLHFGNGTRLTVT.

This clonotype was picked up a small number of times. The rearrangement links TRBV29-1 to TRBJ2-2; possibly TRBD1 for D (6 bases). Germline V lookup: CDR1 SQVTM, CDR2 ANQGSEA. Trimming left V 5 bases short and J 5 bases short, with 18 bases between. The CDR3 length is 15 residues. The CDR3 DNA sequence: TGCAGCGTTCAACCTCCGGGACAAACAACCGGGGAGCTGTTTTTT. It translates to CSVQPPGQTTGELFF.

The chain is built from TRBV7-6 and TRBJ1-6; D gene ambiguous. V was shortened by 1 base and J by 7 bases, with 8 bases between the two germline ends. CDR1 SGHVS and CDR2 FNYEAQ come from the germline V gene. There are 14 residues in the CDR3. In DNA, the CDR3 is TGTGCCAGCAGCTTAGACCGTCTAAATTCACCCCTCCACTTT. It codes for CASSLDRLNSPLHF.

This clonotype was recorded a few times. The chain uses TRBV28 and TRBJ2-7; 9 nucleotides line up with TRBD2. Germline-derived CDR1 and CDR2 are MDHEN and SYDVKM. There are 15 residues in the CDR3. V dropped 5 bases and J dropped 4; count of bases not matched to a gene: 9. CDR3 region: CASSDSGLARYEQYF. The CDR3 nucleotides are TGTGCCAGCAGTGACTCGGGACTAGCCCGGTACGAGCAGTACTTC.

The chain is built from TRBV11-2 and TRBJ1-2, with TRBD1 matching 10 bases. The CDR3 has 16 amino acids. Germline values: CDR1 SGHAT, CDR2 FQNNGV. J gave up 5 bases and V 1 base, and 7 bases lay outside the gene matches. Here the CDR3 reads CASSLVGQGVRYGYTF. CDR3 bases: TGTGCCAGCAGCTTAGTCGGACAGGGGGTTCGATATGGCTACACCTTC.